This TCR beta chain was documented in a study of cytomegalovirus exposure and HLA in healthy donors. With 60 Vbeta and 13 Jbeta primers, the PCR was carried out. Assay used: immunoSEQ multiplex PCR; TCRdb lists only in-frame clones, some missing. The table lists some 200,000 clones, over 60% of them singletons. About this clone itself: Its cognate antigen is unknown.

CDR1 is SGHRS and CDR2 is YFSETQ in the germline V gene. The CDR3 consists of 18 residues. V shed 0 bases and J 0 bases; nucleotides not matched to a gene: 8. General study points: Later genetic work tied a missense DCLRE1C variant to beta-chain V and J trimming.

The source material was PBMCs. This TCR was recovered from a man between 18 and 35 years old in good health and CMV-seronegative. The chain couples TRBV5-1 to TRBJ2-1; 8 bases align to TRBD2. CDR3 bases: TGCGCCAGCAGCTTGGGGCGACTAGCGACCAGCTCCTACAATGAGCAGTTCTTC. Translated, it gives CASSLGRLATSSYNEQFF.